This TCR beta chain was identified during a study of neurological immune-mediated disorders. Each TCR transcript was tagged with a 10-nucleotide random UMI during 5'RACE. From the 5' RACE reads, TCRdb called clonotypes with MiXCR, one entry per CDR3 protein. The sample shows fewer than 90,000 distinct CDR3 sequences, 9.5% to 13% of them seen only once. Time point defined: longitudinal time-point 1 (baseline). The CDR3 covers 16 residues. Per the germline V gene, CDR1 is SGDLS and CDR2 is YYNGEE. Germline trimming cut 3 bases from V and 1 base from J; bases unmatched to any gene: 7. Sequencing was performed on PBMCs. The chain employs TRBV9 and TRBJ1-1, with 9 positions matching TRBD1. The sequence was collected from a man in his thirties or forties in good health. This CDR3 reads CASSADRGTENTEAFF. CDR3 bases: TGTGCCAGCAGCGCTGACAGGGGGACGGAGAACACTGAAGCTTTCTTT.